Sequencing of this T cell receptor (beta chain) was carried out in a study of cytomegalovirus exposure and HLA in healthy donors. Study outcomes and limitations: Donors were assumed by presence/absence analyses to have roughly uniform sequencing depth.

Details on this clone: Its antigen remains unidentified.

With 60 Vbeta and 13 Jbeta primers, the PCR was carried out. Clones were sequenced by immunoSEQ multiplex PCR, and TCRdb holds only the in-frame ones, with some missing. Found here are roughly 190,000 clones, approximately 80% of them singletons; the top ten hold about 1.7%. The trim removed 6 bases at V and 0 bases at J, leaving 7 bases unmatched. The germline CDR1 and CDR2 sequences are MDHEN and SYDVKM. There are 15 residues in the CDR3. Sequencing was carried out using PBMCs. This chain connects TRBV28 to TRBJ1-1, with 7 bases fitting TRBD1. This clonotype was sampled from a woman under 30 in good health and CMV-seronegative. CDR3 loop: CASSPRQGLNTEAFF. CDR3 in DNA: TGTGCCAGCAGCCCCCGACAGGGTCTGAACACTGAAGCTTTCTTT.